This T cell receptor beta chain was recorded in a study of T cells after yellow fever vaccination (dated by TCRdb to 2018 to 2020). A note on the overall study: The SMART-Seq v4 Ultra Low Input RNA kit was used to prepare libraries from fractions with low cell numbers. Two healthy male donors, one aged 18 to 30 and one aged 30 to 39 years, made up the cohort. Blood samples were taken at several timepoints before and after primary and secondary immunization, and bulk PBMC replicates and cell subsets were isolated. Bulk TCR alpha and beta repertoires were sequenced longitudinally to track T-cell clones before and after primary and booster YFV17D yellow fever vaccination. The study at large found these results: Because abundant contaminating clonotypes from the bulk population could be contained in FACS-sorted repertoires, computational filtering was required. Most clones expanded after primary vaccination were re-detected after the booster (around 96% of CD4 and approximately 88% of CD8), suggesting broad memory maintenance. A small fraction of clonotypes showed up in both the CD4 and CD8 compartments, probably as a result of convergent recombination. Only a couple of donors were included in the study, so the extent to which the findings can be generalized is limited. The secondary T-cell response was found to be weaker but faster than the primary response, with a peak reached on day 5 rather than on day 15.

Sequenced on an Illumina NovaSeq 6000. TCR cDNA was made using 5'RACE template switching, a step that added a universal primer site and unique molecular identifiers. Priming for cDNA synthesis came from both the TCR alpha and TCR beta constant segments. Library amplification used two PCR steps, and the second PCR step added sample barcodes and sequencing adapters. Sequencing of libraries was performed on Illumina HiSeq 2500 (2x100 bp) or NovaSeq (2x150 bp). In the paper's pipeline: MIGEC handled demultiplexing of reads and collapsing into UMI consensus sequences, while MiXCR performed V(D)J alignment. Using edgeR on replicate PBMC samples, clonotypes were called vaccine-responding if FDR was below 0.01 and the log2 fold change was above 5 up to day 15. CD4 or CD8 identity was assigned to each bulk clonotype according to whether the clonotype was present at higher abundance in the sequenced CD4 repertoire or the sequenced CD8 repertoire. In-frame beta chains were kept once TCRdb had trimmed the public reads at Q25 with fastp and called clones with MiXCR. CDR3 protein duplicates are merged, each entry listing the most common genes and DNA. These V and J calls derive from TCRdb rather than the authors' analysis. A total of about 320,000 distinct CDR3 sequences appear in this sample, approximately 4.5% of them only once. Together, the top ten hold roughly 21% of the sample.

This clonotype was detected many times. Its antigen target is currently unknown. The input lacks base qualities; no much larger clone sits a single base away. V trim: 3 bases; J trim: 4 bases; unmatched bases: 8. The CDR3 covers 15 residues, taking in both the cysteine and the phenylalanine. Left in the record is the CDR3 DNA by itself, 45 bases read in frame from the first base. CDR1 and CDR2 were assigned from the germline V gene (reference sequence) as LGHDT and YNNKEL. This specimen's treatment or condition label, per the study, means: live attenuated yellow fever vaccine strain. At each blood-draw timepoint, two biological replicates of bulk PBMCs were obtained. PBMCs were isolated from peripheral blood using a standard Ficoll-Paque protocol. RNA was extracted with TriZol from bulk PBMCs, CD4 and CD8 fractions, and dextramer-positive and dextramer-negative fractions.

The rearranged chain carries TRBV3-1 and TRBJ1-1; 7 bases in between match TRBD1. This receptor was taken from a man aged 18 to 30 who received the YFV17D yellow fever vaccine. The material was PBMCs, obtained 15 days after the yellow fever booster vaccination. The CDR3 loop reads CASSHGTRDSTEAFF. The bases read TGTGCCAGCAGCCACGGAACCCGGGACAGCACTGAAGCTTTCTTT.